This is a list of T cell receptor beta chains from one sample in a study of T cells in Graves' hyperthyroidism and ophthalmopathy. TCRdb independently ran MiXCR on the multiplex PCR reads; one entry per CDR3 protein. The repertoire holds 350,000 to 450,000 distinct CDR3 sequences, more than 12% seen once, with around 27% in the top ten. Sequenced: blood. The receptors were gathered from a man aged 45 to 65 with Graves' ophthalmopathy. The CDR3 runs from the conserved cysteine through the conserved F or W. The D gene is left open where the match is weak. For some rows the clone size is stated as once, few or many, or as a class when expanded; others skip it.

V	size	D	J	CDR3
TRBV20-1	NA	NA	TRBJ1-2	CSASPRDTQSRGYTF
TRBV11-2	many	NA	TRBJ2-1	CASSLDPPNEQFF
TRBV29-1	NA	NA	TRBJ2-2	CSVATRGNGELFF
TRBV5-8	NA	NA	TRBJ2-7	CASSFPQQYF
TRBV2	many	TRBD2	TRBJ2-3	CASKGTSASTDTQYF
TRBV14	NA	NA	TRBJ1-1	CASSQDFGRWSRGAFF
TRBV4-2	NA	TRBD2	TRBJ2-7	CASSHTTGTSGSYEQYF
TRBV20-1	many	TRBD2	TRBJ2-1	CSAASGREEYNEQFF
TRBV6-1	many	TRBD2	TRBJ2-3	CASSSAAGGGDTQYF
TRBV19	few	TRBD2	TRBJ2-3	CASSDGLGSGTDTQYF
TRBV4-2	few	TRBD1	TRBJ1-5	CASSPRQGSPQPQHF
TRBV18	few	TRBD1	TRBJ1-6	CASSPGQGATPPLHF
TRBV20-1	NA	TRBD1	TRBJ2-4	CSARKEQGVPIQYF
TRBV18	NA	TRBD2	TRBJ2-7	CASSPPLFGGNSYEQYF
TRBV20-1	many	TRBD1	TRBJ1-2	CSAKDRGREGYTF
TRBV10-3	few	TRBD2	TRBJ2-7	CAISESRGLAGLYEQYF
TRBV30	many	NA	TRBJ1-3	CAWSVRTGMGNTIYF
TRBV15	many	TRBD1	TRBJ2-5	CATSRYRGSGVGRRDETQYF
TRBV5-5	many	NA	TRBJ1-5	CASSLAGRGTGSSQHF
TRBV10-3	many	NA	TRBJ2-7	CAIRNTGTTYEQYF
TRBV12-3/TRBV12-4	many	NA	TRBJ2-7	CASSFLASLSEQYF
TRBV5-1	NA	TRBD2	TRBJ2-3	CASSLPSGGTDTQYF
TRBV27	few	NA	TRBJ2-7	CASSSTLVSYEQYF